This T cell receptor (beta chain) was sequenced during a study of siplizumab effects on memory and regulatory T cells. This clone has just one count. What it binds is unknown. Study observations and caveats: Naive T cells looked more diverse than memory cells and looked like major alloresponse contributors. Siplizumab cultures yielded proliferating Tregs whose suppressive function was not confirmed. The study found that mappable alloreactive CD4+ clones averaged approximately 69% Treg-derived with siplizumab and roughly 27% in controls. Unstimulated subsets contained matches for only a minor fraction of alloreactive clones.

Some clones are missing from TCRdb's copy, which holds only in-frame ones; the method was immunoSEQ multiplex PCR. The sample lists 87,000 or so clones, approximately 90% seen once, with approximately 15% in the top ten. The CDR3 runs 11 residues. Germline assignment: CDR1 LNHDA and CDR2 SQIVND (reference sequence). V was trimmed by 5 bases and J by 8 bases, leaving 9 bases between them. This receptor was identified in a human donor in good health. The V gene is TRBV19, the J gene TRBJ1-2; D unclear. The sample comprised CD4+ T cells sorted from blood. This chain's CDR3 is CASSPSFGYTF. The CDR3, as DNA: TGTGCCAGTAGTCCCTCCTTCGGCTACACCTTC.